This is a list of T cell receptor beta chains from one sample in a study of regulatory T cells in long-lasting Graves disease. TCRdb recomputed calls from the multiplex PCR reads with MiXCR, one row per CDR3 protein. Of 550,000 to 600,000 distinct CDR3 sequences in the sample, about 16% were seen once. The sample also formed part of further work on T cells in Graves' hyperthyroidism and ophthalmopathy.

The sample here was peripheral blood mononuclear cells (PBMCs), taken at new diagnosis, from a patient treated with antithyroid drugs. Receptor source: a man aged 18 to 30 with Graves disease. Each CDR3 is given with its conserved first and last residue. D genes are given only for firm matches.

J	D	V	CDR3
TRBJ1-2	TRBD1	TRBV12-3/TRBV12-4	CASSVRGIPVYGYTF
TRBJ2-5	-	TRBV7-3	CVSSRTRRETQYF
TRBJ2-3	-	TRBV5-1	CASRQGDTQYF
TRBJ1-6	-	TRBV3-1	CASSHGYGTLHF
TRBJ1-6	-	TRBV6-5	CASSYSGVGSPLHF
TRBJ2-1	-	TRBV10-3	CAISESTGYDEQFF
TRBJ1-2	TRBD1	TRBV5-1	CASSAGQFNTYGYTF
TRBJ2-1	TRBD2	TRBV7-7	CASTGGRAYNEQFF
TRBJ1-2	-	TRBV12-3/TRBV12-4	CASSLGGRGALYGYTF
TRBJ1-1	-	TRBV6-9	CASSYSYRMNTEAFF
TRBJ1-1	TRBD1	TRBV3-1	CASSQGQGATEAFF
TRBJ2-7	-	TRBV9	CASSVEGKGLIYEQYF
TRBJ2-1	TRBD1	TRBV19	CASTIGGTGISGEQFF
TRBJ1-5	TRBD1	TRBV2	CASRRDRGRNQPQHF
TRBJ1-1	-	TRBV2	CASSATSTATEAFF
TRBJ2-7	TRBD1	TRBV2	CASRSPGQGFPPYEQYF
TRBJ2-7	-	TRBV5-4	CASSLKGNEQYF
TRBJ1-2	TRBD1	TRBV7-9	CASSQAGTDANYGYTF
TRBJ2-5	TRBD1	TRBV20-1	CSARGGQGVEETQYF
TRBJ2-7	-	TRBV5-1	CASSYGAAEQYF
TRBJ2-7	-	TRBV27	CASSAHYSYEQYF
TRBJ2-3	TRBD2	TRBV12-5	CASGFSLLAGTDLVSTDTQYF
TRBJ2-7	TRBD2	TRBV5-1	CASSLGGGERDYYEQYF
TRBJ2-1	TRBD1	TRBV19	CASSRGDREYNEQFF
TRBJ2-7	-	TRBV6-1	CASSANTGYEQYF
TRBJ2-7	-	TRBV20-1	CSAIGGGFYEQYF
TRBJ2-7	TRBD1	TRBV5-4	CASSPLGQGDYEQYF
TRBJ2-7	TRBD1	TRBV20-1	CSARGRTGGRGTYEQYF
TRBJ1-4	-	TRBV15	CATSRVRYPTNEKLFF
TRBJ2-2	-	TRBV28	CASRTGTGELFF
TRBJ2-3	TRBD2	TRBV5-1	CASSLGLSGEATDTQYF
TRBJ2-7	-	TRBV28	CASYRGGREQYF
TRBJ2-7	-	TRBV10-1	CASSPGLSGSYEQYF
TRBJ1-2	TRBD1	TRBV24-1	CATSDGLRDRVWGYTF
TRBJ1-4	-	TRBV4-1	CASSQVGVPDEKLFF
TRBJ1-2	-	TRBV3-1	CASSQRAVRWDYGYTF
TRBJ1-2	-	TRBV6-2/TRBV6-3	CASSFAATGGYTF
TRBJ2-3	TRBD2	TRBV29-1	CSVRLAGSASTDTQYF
TRBJ2-2	-	TRBV9	CASSVGGGGTGELFF
TRBJ2-5	-	TRBV19	CASSMGDSVGTQYF